This TCR beta chain was obtained from a study of blood T cell repertoires in COVID-19. The data were produced by immunoSEQ multiplex PCR, yet TCRdb's version contains in-frame clones alone and is incomplete. The data show 250,000 or so clones, with approximately 86% seen just once and approximately 1.7% held by the top ten. CDR3 size: 15 residues. Per germline, CDR1 MGHRA and CDR2 YSYEKL. V was cut by 0 bases and J by 5 bases, with 13 bases left in between. This chain connects TRBV4-1 to TRBJ2-5, with D perhaps matching TRBD1 (6 bases). The receptor comes from a woman between 50 and 59 years old who had recovered from COVID-19. The source material was PBMCs or T cells enriched from blood (not recorded which). The DNA for the CDR3 is TGCGCCAGCAGCCAAGAACTTCAGGGGTGGGAGACCCAGTACTTC. Encoded protein: CASSQELQGWETQYF.